The rows below give T cell receptor beta chains drawn from one sample of a study of early T cells in non-severe SARS-CoV-2 infection. TCRdb re-called the 5' RACE reads through MiXCR, storing one row per CDR3 protein. The sample lists fewer than 80,000 distinct CDR3 sequences, 11% occurring once. The specimen was whole blood, collected at baseline. These receptor sequences come from an adult who was a healthcare worker with PCR-confirmed SARS-CoV-2 infection or an uninfected control (not recorded which). Both conserved end residues are part of each CDR3. Each record gives: J gene, clone size, V gene, D gene, CDR3 DNA, CDR3 protein. D genes are given only for firm matches. Only some rows state a clone size, as once, few, many or a class for expanded clones.

>TRBJ2-3|-|TRBV29-1|-
TGCAGCGTTGAAGATTGGGGGGCCCGGCAAGATACGCAGTATTTT
CSVEDWGARQDTQYF
>TRBJ2-3|-|TRBV7-3|-
TGTGCCAGCAGCTTATCGGGACAAAGCACAGATACGCAGTATTTT
CASSLSGQSTDTQYF
>TRBJ1-1|many|TRBV20-1|-
TGCAGTGCTAGAGACCGGCCTAGTGGGAATGAAGCTTTCTTT
CSARDRPSGNEAFF
>TRBJ1-2|-|TRBV2|-
TGTGCCAGCAGTGAACGAGAGGTTGGCTACACCTTC
CASSEREVGYTF
>TRBJ2-7|-|TRBV7-9|TRBD2
TGTGCCAGCAGCTTAGTGGCGGGGGGATTCTACGAGCAGTACTTC
CASSLVAGGFYEQYF
>TRBJ2-7|-|TRBV18|-
TGTGCCAGCTCCCCTACCACCTACGAGCAGTACTTC
CASSPTTYEQYF
>TRBJ2-2|-|TRBV18|TRBD2
TGTGCCAGCTCAACGGGGGGGCCCTTCGCCGGGGAGCTGTTTTTT
CASSTGGPFAGELFF
>TRBJ2-1|-|TRBV3-1|-
TGTGCCAGCAGCTTATTAATCGATGAGCAGTTCTTC
CASSLLIDEQFF
>TRBJ2-7|-|TRBV11-1|TRBD1
TGTGCCAGCAGCTTAACCGGACAGGGCATCCACGAGCAGTACTTC
CASSLTGQGIHEQYF
>TRBJ1-1|few|TRBV7-8|TRBD1
TGTGCCAGCAGCTTATTCGGGACAGACGCAAACACTGAAGCTTTCTTT
CASSLFGTDANTEAFF
>TRBJ2-1|many|TRBV6-1|-
TGTGCCAGCAGTCGGACTCTATCCAACAATGAGCAGTTCTTC
CASSRTLSNNEQFF
>TRBJ1-6|few|TRBV10-2|TRBD1
TGCGCCAGCACAACGACAGGGGGCGTCAGCTCCTATAATTCACCCCTCCACTTT
CASTTTGGVSSYNSPLHF
>TRBJ2-2|few|TRBV7-3|TRBD1
TGTGCCAGCAGCTTATCGGGGACAGCCGGGGAGCTGTTTTTT
CASSLSGTAGELFF
>TRBJ2-2|-|TRBV4-1|TRBD1
TGCGCCAGCAGCCAAGCAGGGGGACAGGGGGAGAACACCGGGGAGCTGTTTTTT
CASSQAGGQGENTGELFF
>TRBJ1-1|-|TRBV9|-
TGTGCCAGCAGCGTAGGGGCCGTTTCCACTGAAGCTTTCTTT
CASSVGAVSTEAFF
>TRBJ1-5|-|TRBV6-2/TRBV6-3|-
TGTGCCAGCAGTTCTTATACCGATCAGCCCCAGCATTTT
CASSSYTDQPQHF
>TRBJ2-2|few|TRBV3-1|TRBD2
TGTGCCAGCAGCCAACTACTAGCGGGGACCGGGGAGCTGTTTTTT
CASSQLLAGTGELFF
>TRBJ2-1|-|TRBV25-1|-
TGTGCCAGCAGTACGTCAGTCTCCAGTGAGCAGTTCTTC
CASSTSVSSEQFF
>TRBJ1-1|few|TRBV12-3/TRBV12-4|-
TGTGCCAGCAACATGCCGCGAGGGGGTAGAGAGTACACTGAAGCTTTCTTT
CASNMPRGGREYTEAFF
>TRBJ1-1|many|TRBV7-9|TRBD1
TGTGCCAGCAGCCCCGCCGGGACAGCCATTGCTGAAGCTTTCTTT
CASSPAGTAIAEAFF
>TRBJ1-1|-|TRBV7-3|-
TGTGCCAGCAGCTTACAGCGGCACACTGAAGCTTTCTTT
CASSLQRHTEAFF
>TRBJ2-1|many|TRBV7-6|-
TGTGCCAGCAGCTTAGCGGACGACCGATACAATGAGCAGTTCTTC
CASSLADDRYNEQFF
>TRBJ2-2|few|TRBV29-1|-
TGCAGCGTTGAGAAGGTAGCCCACGGGGAGCTGTTTTTT
CSVEKVAHGELFF
>TRBJ1-4|-|TRBV7-9|TRBD1
TGTGCCAGCAGCTTAGCGACAGGGCATGAAAAACTGTTTTTT
CASSLATGHEKLFF
>TRBJ2-1|many|TRBV9|-
TGTGCCAGCAGCCAACCTGGTGAGCAGTTCTTC
CASSQPGEQFF
>TRBJ1-6|-|TRBV6-5|-
TGTGCCAGCAGTCGCGCGGTGAATTCACCCCTCCACTTT
CASSRAVNSPLHF
>TRBJ1-6|many|TRBV10-3|TRBD1
TGTGCCACTCTTTTCGCTCAGGGGGCTCAAGGAAATTCACCCCTCCACTTT
CATLFAQGAQGNSPLHF
>TRBJ1-1|-|TRBV11-2|-
TGTGCCAGCAGCTTAGGGGCTTCTGAAGCTTTCTTT
CASSLGASEAFF
>TRBJ2-1|-|TRBV20-1|TRBD2
TGCAGTGCTAGAGCGGGGGGAAGGACTGAGCAGTTCTTC
CSARAGGRTEQFF
>TRBJ2-7|few|TRBV6-6|-
TGTGCCAGCAGTTACTATGCGGGTGCCTCCTACGAGCAGTACTTC
CASSYYAGASYEQYF
>TRBJ2-3|-|TRBV12-3/TRBV12-4|TRBD2
TGTGCCAGCAGTCCGCGTTTGGGAGCGGGGGTTAGCACAGATACGCAGTATTTT
CASSPRLGAGVSTDTQYF
>TRBJ1-5|few|TRBV9|-
TGTGCCAGCAGCGTAGCGGGAGAGAATCAGCCCCAGCATTTT
CASSVAGENQPQHF
>TRBJ2-3|many|TRBV4-3|-
TGCGCCAGCAGGTCGGGCGGGAGCACAGATACGCAGTATTTT
CASRSGGSTDTQYF
>TRBJ1-4|-|TRBV12-3/TRBV12-4|-
TGTGCCAGCAGTTTAGCCGGGGTTAGTGAAAAACTGTTTTTT
CASSLAGVSEKLFF
>TRBJ1-5|many|TRBV7-2|-
TGTGCCAGCAGCTTAATCGACAATCAGCCCCAGCATTTT
CASSLIDNQPQHF
>TRBJ1-1|-|TRBV29-1|-
TGCAGCCCCGGATGGGGGGGTGAAGCTTTCTTT
CSPGWGGEAFF
>TRBJ1-5|-|TRBV7-9|TRBD1
TGTGCCAGCAGCAACCACAGGGGGCGAAGCAATCAGCCCCAGCATTTT
CASSNHRGRSNQPQHF
>TRBJ2-7|-|TRBV10-3|-
TGTGCCACCAGACGGACCCCCGTTGACGAGCAGTACTTC
CATRRTPVDEQYF
>TRBJ1-2|-|TRBV6-2/TRBV6-3|-
TGTGCCAGCGGCACAGGGTTCCATCCCTTCTTC
CASGTGFHPFF
>TRBJ2-4|many|TRBV20-1|TRBD1
TGCAGTGCTCACCGGGACAGCAAAAACATTCAGTACTTC
CSAHRDSKNIQYF
>TRBJ1-3|-|TRBV7-2|-
TGTGCCAGCAGCTTATCCATCACCTCTGGAAACACCATATATTTT
CASSLSITSGNTIYF
>TRBJ2-7|many|TRBV14|-
TGTGCCAGCAGCCAAGATTTAGTCTTGGAGCAGTACTTC
CASSQDLVLEQYF
>TRBJ1-6|few|TRBV5-6|-
TGTGCCAGCAGCTTACCGGGACCGAATTCACCCCTCCACTTT
CASSLPGPNSPLHF
>TRBJ2-1|-|TRBV28|-
TGTGCCAGCAGTTTACCCCAATCAGGGGCATGGGCCTACAATGAGCAGTTCTTC
CASSLPQSGAWAYNEQFF
>TRBJ1-1|-|TRBV6-1|-
TGTGCCAGCAGGGCTCCGAACACTGAAGCTTTCTTT
CASRAPNTEAFF
>TRBJ1-4|many|TRBV20-1|-
TGCAGTGCTAGTAGGGACCTTTTAACTAATGAAAAACTGTTTTTT
CSASRDLLTNEKLFF